This TCR beta chain was found in a study of T cell responses to AZD1222 COVID-19 vaccine. This table comes from immunoSEQ multiplex PCR, and its TCRdb copy is limited to in-frame clones, with some not included. The repertoire holds about 260,000 clones, 85% to 95% seen once, with 0.5% to 0.7% in the top ten. CDR3 length: 15 amino acids. Trimming removed 0 bases at V and 7 bases at J, with 11 bases between. Germline lookup yields CDR1 SGHRS and CDR2 YFSETQ. The origin of this receptor is an adult in good health. This sample comprised peripheral blood, obtained on day 0 of AZD1222 vaccination. This sequence joins TRBV5-1 and TRBJ1-6, with D uncertain. CDR3 loop: CASSLDPRANSPLHF. The CDR3 DNA follows: TGCGCCAGCAGCTTGGACCCGAGAGCGAATTCACCCCTCCACTTT.